The 5 T cell receptor beta chains given below trace back to one sample, sequenced in a study of blood T cell repertoires in COVID-19. Sequenced by immunoSEQ multiplex PCR; TCRdb stores in-frame clones only, minus some. The sample has about 60,000 clones; more than 75% are singletons. The specimen sequenced was peripheral blood. The source is a woman of 80 years or more with acute or convalescent COVID-19.

This chain connects TRBV28 to TRBJ2-7; the match to TRBD1 covers 8 bases. CDR1 is MDHEN and CDR2 is SYDVKM in the germline V gene. The CDR3 spans 14 residues. V dropped 7 bases and J dropped 4; count of bases not matched to a gene: 9. CDR3 in DNA: TGTGCCAGCACCCCGGGACAGGTCGTGTACGAGCAGTACTTC. Protein sequence: CASTPGQVVYEQYF.

The chain recombines TRBV6-6 with TRBJ2-3, with D possibly being TRBD1 (6 bases). Looked up from germline, CDR1 is MNHNY and CDR2 is SVGAGI (reference sequence). V lost 6 bases, J lost 5 bases, and 9 bases lay in between. This CDR3 has 12 residues. This CDR3 reads CASRSTGDTQYF. The CDR3 DNA is TGTGCCAGCAGATCGACAGGAGATACGCAGTATTTT.

The CDR3 region has the DNA TGCGCCAGCAGCACAGGGACAGCTAATTCACCCCTCCACTTT. The encoded protein is CASSTGTANSPLHF. The chain is built from TRBV5-1 and TRBJ1-6; 7 bases match TRBD1. This CDR3 contains 14 residues. Trimming cost V 4 bases and J 6 bases; bases outside gene matches: 4. Germline V lookup: CDR1 SGHRS, CDR2 YFSETQ.

The rearrangement uses TRBV13 and TRBJ2-1; D is unclear. Looked up from germline, CDR1 is PRHDT and CDR2 is FYEKMQ (reference sequence). This CDR3 is 14 amino acids long. Trimming shortened V by 6 bases and J by 0 bases, and 9 bases separated the two germline ends. CDR3 loop: CASSLKSSYNEQFF. In DNA, the CDR3 is TGTGCCAGCAGTTTAAAGAGCTCCTACAATGAGCAGTTCTTC.

This clone was counted once. The chain links TRBV3-1 (or the pseudogene TRBV3-2) to TRBJ2-1; weak D call: TRBD2 (6 bases). The V gene lost 0 bases and the J gene lost 7 bases, with 22 bases spanning the gap. Per germline, CDR1 LGHDT and CDR2 YNNKEL (reference sequence). CDR3 size: 18 residues. CDR3 nucleotide sequence: TGTGCCAGCAGCCAAGATTTGGGGTGGGGAGGTAGCAAGAATGAGCAGTTCTTC. It yields the protein CASSQDLGWGGSKNEQFF.